Described below is a single T cell receptor (beta chain) sequence and its context. Its specific antigen is unknown. No base qualities exist here, and no much larger clone lies one base off it. From a lookup of the germline V gene, CDR1 and CDR2 are SGDLS and YYNGEE. V and J lose 3 bases and 5 bases, and a span of 14 bases separates them. From the cysteine through the phenylalanine, the CDR3 covers 14 amino acids. Only the CDR3 DNA is retained, 42 bases long and in frame from the first base. The cohort comprised approximately 700 healthy bone marrow donors. All cohort members were sampled while nominally healthy, although unrecorded immune exposures were likely present. The donor tested CMV seronegative, placing the donor among the 352 seronegative members of the cohort. Every donor gave a peripheral blood sample, and the peripheral blood mononuclear cells from that sample were used for TCR beta sequencing. Genomic DNA was extracted from the blood cell samples with the Qiagen DNeasy Blood Extraction Kit.

These data belong to a study of cytomegalovirus exposure and HLA in healthy donors (dated by TCRdb to 2016 to 2017). In terms of the full investigation: An earlier analysis of roughly 610 of the donors reported approximately 280 Gb of sequence data and around 120 million unique TCR beta sequences obtained from about 179 million T cells. To study patterns of TCR occurrence, a later analysis re-analyzed previously published TCR beta repertoires from just over 650 donors and added high-resolution HLA genotyping. The study combined high-throughput TCR immunosequencing, statistical association of individual TCRs with disease status, and machine learning to predict cytomegalovirus infection status. Alongside the repertoire data, information on donor age, sex, ethnicity and CMV serostatus was compiled. All discovery cohort repertoires had been generated on a single sequencing platform. Roughly five DR-DQ haplotypes were handled as single units for association and clustering, since linkage in the cohort was strong. Across some 400 genotyped donors of the cohort, an average of roughly 200,000 unique TCR beta nucleotide sequences per donor were sequenced, and roughly 20% of those sequences were non-productive. HLA typing included class I and class II loci at four-digit resolution. An earlier analysis of about 600 of the donors used high-throughput TCR beta sequencing to judge whether each TCR beta V gene segment behaved as functional or pseudogenic. A later genetic analysis used genome-wide SNP genotypes for about 60% of the roughly 670 donors, treating that subset as a discovery cohort. The study profiled the T cell repertoires of more than 500 subjects by immunosequencing and related them to cytomegalovirus serostatus. The study aimed to test whether signatures of past pathogen exposure could be identified by cataloging public T cell receptors. In addition to the first cohort of about 650 subjects, a separate validation cohort of 100 to 150 different subjects was used. Rather than drawing on any new phenotypic data, the later analysis identified candidate immune exposures from TCR beta sequences and the way those sequences occurred across donors. The number of typed donors differed by locus: roughly 629-640 for A, B, C, DRB1 and DQB1; 522 for DQA1; around 610 for DPA1; and around 490 for DPB1. The genetic ancestry cluster associated with self-reported Caucasian donors included about 84% of the roughly 380 genotyped donors. About 300 gigabases of sequencing data and around 80 million unique TCR sequences made up an early release that covered approximately 650 HLA-typed donors. Study-wide conclusions, independent of this receptor: While some public TCRs were present in many individuals, most TCR sequences turned up only very rarely across donors. In a later analysis, HLA-associated TCR beta chains were found to be more clonally expanded and to have lower generation probabilities than equally common non-associated chains. In the study, some 160 TCR beta chains were listed as associated with cytomegalovirus. In a later analysis, more than 15,000 TCR beta sequences were associated with specific HLA alleles at a false discovery rate of 0.05. Only TCR beta chains were sequenced in this cohort, and the absence of alpha or paired-chain data limited detectable features. The earlier analysis of a few hundred of the donors excluded 15 to 20 rarely observed V segments, including chromosome 9 orphons, because counts were too low. Broadly in line with IMGT annotations, most TCR beta V segments showed up in productive rearrangements about 87% or about 30% of the time in an earlier analysis of under 700 of the donors. A further reported finding was that TCR beta sequences accurately predicted the HLA-A and HLA-B alleles for most subjects in the first cohort. Several of the top co-occurrence clusters appeared to be linked to parvovirus B19, influenza, CMV and Epstein-Barr virus, according to a later analysis. Linkage disequilibrium might explain the correlated functional status among segregating V segments, but an unknown experimental factor could not be excluded. HLA typing was unavailable for some donors at each locus, so association tests used only the typed subset. Immune exposure information for the cohort was limited to CMV serostatus. A later analysis found that most CMV-associated TCR beta chains appeared HLA-restricted, with HLA associations seemingly driven largely by CMV exposure. In a later analysis, the rate of TCR association differed among HLA loci, with DRB1 alleles having the most associated TCRs and HLA-C alleles having the fewest. A cluster of highly shared sequence variants was judged likely to be a technical artifact of the sequencing pipeline. Compared with the roughly 670-donor mean, donors in an Asian-associated ancestry cluster had fewer N-insertions in productive TCRs, according to a later genetic analysis. Some IMGT-functional V segments, including TRBV6-2 and TRBV6-3, could not be distinguished by the 87-base-pair reads and were therefore excluded. In a later genetic analysis, a missense DCLRE1C variant was associated with V-gene and J-gene trimming of TCR beta chains, and the association was replicated in an independent cohort. The authors suggested that the approach could potentially be generalized to other disease states and immunological phenotypes. Assigning TCR associations to individual alleles was difficult when HLA alleles, especially DR and DQ, strongly co-occurred. Three of the identified cytomegalovirus-associated TCR beta chains were confirmed in vitro to be specific for cytomegalovirus antigens. The classifier was reported to diagnose cytomegalovirus status with high specificity and sensitivity in both the original and validation cohorts. Sequencing depth was assumed to be roughly uniform across donors in the presence/absence analyses, though that assumption may not hold.

The library was prepared using the immunoSEQ multiplex PCR assay. For the multiplex PCR, a mixture combining 60 forward primers for TCR Vbeta segments and 13 reverse primers for TCR Jbeta segments was used. The CDR3 region of rearranged TCR beta genes was amplified from genomic DNA by a multiplex PCR assay. Amplified TCR beta libraries were sequenced as 87-base-pair reads on the Illumina HiSeq System. On the authors' methods: A later analysis tallied some 79 million unique TCR beta chains across the 610 or so repertoires, and around 10 million of those chains were shared by two or more donors. Raw reads were error-corrected and collapsed into unique sequences with a nearest-neighbor algorithm that merged closely related sequences to remove PCR and sequencing errors. To assign V, D and J gene segments, CDR3 sequences were aligned to IMGT reference sequences. For a sequence to be retained, a match of at least six nucleotides was required to both a V gene segment and a J gene segment. A rearrangement was called productive if the CDR3 had no stop codons and remained in frame with V and J, and every other rearrangement was called non-productive. Following IMGT convention, CDR3 was defined as the stretch from the second conserved V-encoded cysteine to the conserved J-encoded phenylalanine. The earlier analysis of about 500 of the donors excluded sequences that lacked an unambiguous match to a single V gene segment. In an earlier analysis of several hundred of the donors, V segments were called functional above 56.7% productive rearrangements and were called segregating when the between-donor standard deviation exceeded 5%. A statistical classification framework was built for diagnosing cytomegalovirus status from the catalog of TCR beta chain sequences. In a later analysis, V and J genes were assigned by comparing TCR nucleotide sequences against IMGT/GENE-DB human TR gene sequences. Using the TCRdist pipeline, a later analysis assigned CDR3 sequences along with most-parsimonious VDJ recombination scenarios. In a later analysis, each TCR beta chain was defined by its CDR3 amino acid sequence together with its V-gene family, and reads without a unique V-gene family were excluded. To address suspected cross-contamination and a sequencing artifact, a later analysis removed under 600 highly shared, low-generation-probability nucleotide sequences. A later analysis calculated a clonal expansion index for each public chain from normalized within-repertoire ranks of inferred template counts. Generation probabilities in a later analysis came from a VDJ recombination model fitted to out-of-frame rearrangements, and those results were checked against IGoR. In a later analysis, hypergeometric tests were used to score TCR-TCR, TCR-HLA and TCR-CMV co-occurrence, with a repertoire-size bias correction applied to TCR pairs. To estimate false discovery rates, a later analysis permuted the HLA or CMV assignments 20 times. In a later analysis, co-occurring TCRs were grouped with DBSCAN, and TCRdist sequence similarity was added when clustering was performed within HLA-allele-positive subsets. Repertoires with fewer than 30,000 or more than 120,000 public chains were left out of co-occurrence clustering, as were roughly five repertoires with anomalous nucleotide sharing. TCRdb stores this immuneACCESS table with in-frame sequences only. Part of the clones is absent; in the studies checked, under half of the shortfall reflects unresolved V genes, and no reason is known for the rest. That table furnishes V, J and clone size, whereas the DNA furnished D and trimming. Within this sample are 150,000 to 170,000 clones, with about three quarters of them counted one time only. The ten biggest clones cover about 1.3% of the sample.

The TCR sequence derives from a young man in good health and CMV-seronegative. The V and J genes are TRBV9 and TRBJ2-5; the D region possibly corresponds to TRBD1 (5 bases align). The sequenced sample was PBMCs. CDR3 region: CASSAPTGGETQYF. The nucleotides read TGTGCCAGCAGCGCCCCAACAGGTGGGGAGACCCAGTACTTC.